This passage covers 25 T cell receptor beta chains from one sample sequenced in a study of blood T cell repertoires in COVID-19. Produced via immunoSEQ multiplex PCR; TCRdb's table is partial and in-frame only. The table includes about 150,000 clones, about 83% detected once. The specimen sequenced was peripheral blood. The source is a woman older than 75 with COVID-19, enrolled during active disease.

V usage is TRBV4-2 and J usage is TRBJ1-2, with D maybe TRBD1 (6 bases). The CDR3 extends over 16 amino acids. Germline CDR1 reads LGHNA; CDR2 reads YNFKEQ. Trimming pared 0 bases from V and 3 bases from J, leaving 14 bases between. CDR3 protein: CASSQDRGGTDYGYTF. CDR3 bases: TGTGCCAGCAGCCAAGATCGGGGGGGCACAGACTATGGCTACACCTTC.

The CDR3 protein is CASSPLMRGRVYNEQFF. CDR3 nucleotide sequence: TGTGCCAGCAGTCCACTTATGAGGGGGCGAGTCTACAATGAGCAGTTCTTC. The chain links TRBV27 to TRBJ2-1; TRBD1 matches at 7 bases. V dropped 5 bases and J dropped 3; count of bases not matched to a gene: 13. Germline V CDR1 and CDR2: MNHEY, SMNVEV (reference sequence). The CDR3 extends over 17 amino acids.

The rearrangement joins TRBV10-3 to TRBJ2-1; 13 nucleotides match TRBD2. CDR1 and CDR2 (germline): ENHRY, SYGVKD. This CDR3 region has 16 residues. The J segment lost 5 bases and the V segment lost 8 bases, leaving 9 bases of the junction unmatched. CDR3 DNA sequence: TGTGCCATCCTCCCGGGGGGACTAGCGGGGAACAATGAGCAGTTCTTC. It is translated as CAILPGGLAGNNEQFF.

In its sample, this clone was seen once. The CDR3 protein is CASSVGLAGVAGELFF. CDR3 DNA sequence: TGTGCCAGCAGCGTGGGACTAGCGGGAGTGGCCGGGGAGCTGTTTTTT. The chain links TRBV5-4 to TRBJ2-2; 14 nucleotides agree with TRBD2. V lost 4 bases and J lost 6; bases outside the gene matches: 5. This CDR3 region has 16 residues. The germline gives CDR1 SGHNT, CDR2 YYREEE (reference sequence).

The gene calls are TRBV5-1 and TRBJ1-2; 9 nucleotides match TRBD1. This CDR3 has 14 amino acids. Unmatched junction bases numbered 3, after V lost 2 bases and J lost 4 bases. CDR1 and CDR2 (germline): SGHRS, YFSETQ. The DNA for the CDR3 is TGCGCCAGCAGCTTAGACAGGGGGGCCTATGGCTACACCTTC. Translation: CASSLDRGAYGYTF.

V usage is TRBV9 and J usage is TRBJ2-7; TRBD1 matches 8 bases. The CDR3 contains 17 residues. CDR1 is SGDLS and CDR2 is YYNGEE in the germline V gene. With 0 bases clipped from V and 3 bases from J, the junction kept 11 bases outside the gene matches. The CDR3 loop is CASSVGGQASNGYEQYF. In nucleotides, the CDR3 is TGTGCCAGCAGCGTAGGGGGACAGGCCTCAAACGGCTACGAGCAGTACTTC.

The table lists this clone with a few counts. V usage is TRBV10-3 and J usage is TRBJ1-6; D remains unclear. The ends were cut back, 5 bases at V and 6 bases at J, with 8 bases in the middle. The CDR3 spans 13 residues. Germline CDR1 is ENHRY and CDR2 is SYGVKD. The CDR3 nucleotides read TGTGCCATCAGTTCGGAGGGTAATTCACCCCTCCACTTT. Its translation is CAISSEGNSPLHF.

This chain links TRBV7-8 with TRBJ2-7; the D call may be TRBD1 or TRBD2 (6 bases each). The germline V gene encodes CDR1 SGHVS and CDR2 FQNEAQ. V lost 7 bases and J lost 1, with 11 bases in between. This CDR3 has 13 residues. The CDR3, as DNA: TGTGCCAGCACCCGGGGGCAGTCCTACGAGCAGTACTTC. Amino acids: CASTRGQSYEQYF.

The rearrangement uses TRBV27 and TRBJ2-5; TRBD2 aligns across 10 bases. The germline V gene has CDR1 MNHEY and CDR2 SMNVEV (reference sequence). V shed 3 bases and J 4 bases; nucleotides not matched to a gene: 5. The CDR3 covers 15 residues. In nucleotides, the CDR3 is TGTGCCAGCAGTTTTACGAGCGGGGGGGGAGAGACCCAGTACTTC. Its translation is CASSFTSGGGETQYF.

The chain combines TRBV10-3 with TRBJ1-4; tentatively, D is TRBD1 (5 bases). This CDR3 spans 16 amino acids. CDR1 is ENHRY, CDR2 SYGVKD, per germline. V was clipped by 0 bases and J by 6 bases, with 14 bases between them. The CDR3 is CAISESGPPGDEKLFF. CDR3 sequence (DNA): TGTGCCATCAGTGAGTCGGGTCCCCCGGGGGATGAAAAACTGTTTTTT.

The CDR3 bases are TGTGCCAGCACCCTTCTGTCCGGCGGGGAGCTGTTTTTT. It codes for CASTLLSGGELFF. This chain joins TRBV2 and TRBJ2-2; no clear D. In germline, CDR1 is SNHLY, CDR2 FYNNEI. This CDR3 is 13 amino acids long. V lost 7 bases, J lost 7 bases, and 13 bases lay in between.

This sequence joins TRBV6-5 and TRBJ1-2; D not certain. The CDR3 sequence is 14 residues long. Germline V gives CDR1 MNHEY, CDR2 SVGAGI. V gave up 0 bases and J gave up 4 bases, with 9 bases separating them. The CDR3, as DNA: TGTGCCAGCAGTTACTCTTTAACGGGCTATGGCTACACCTTC. Translating gives CASSYSLTGYGYTF.

V is TRBV11-2 and J is TRBJ1-1; D gene ambiguous. Trimming removed 2 bases at V and 5 bases at J, with 9 bases between. The CDR3 spans 13 residues. CDR1 is SGHAT and CDR2 is FQNNGV in the germline V gene. DNA for the CDR3: TGTGCCAGCAGCTTACCGGGAGGAACTGAAGCTTTCTTT. Translation: CASSLPGGTEAFF.

This chain links TRBV10-3 with TRBJ2-1, with 16 bases matching TRBD2. Trimming took 9 bases from V and 5 from J; bases not matched to a gene: 13. CDR3 length equals 18 residues. In germline, CDR1 is ENHRY, CDR2 SYGVKD. The CDR3 loop is CAMSPGTSGGAIHNEQFF. The CDR3 nucleotides read TGTGCCATGTCACCCGGGACTAGCGGGGGGGCCATCCACAATGAGCAGTTCTTC.

The chain employs TRBV18 and TRBJ2-7, with 8 bases fitting TRBD2. Germline trimming cut 3 bases from V and 6 bases from J; bases unmatched to any gene: 4. The CDR3 length is 13 residues. Germline V gene lookup returns CDR1 KGHSH and CDR2 LQKENI. CDR3 in amino acids: CASSPFGTSEQYF. CDR3 coding DNA: TGTGCCAGCTCACCCTTTGGGACTAGCGAGCAGTACTTC.

This clone appeared a few times. The chain couples TRBV2 to TRBJ2-7, with D perhaps matching TRBD1 (6 bases). Per the germline V gene, CDR1 is SNHLY and CDR2 is FYNNEI. The CDR3 covers 12 residues. Trimming cost V 6 bases and J 2 bases, with 8 bases left between them. The CDR3 DNA reads as TGTGCCAGCAGGAGGGACACCTACGAGCAGTACTTC. Translated: CASRRDTYEQYF.

The chain combines TRBV19 with TRBJ1-2; 10 positions match TRBD1. Unmatched junction bases numbered 10, after V lost 7 bases and J lost 5 bases. The germline gives CDR1 LNHDA, CDR2 SQIVND (reference sequence). The CDR3 has 15 amino acids. CDR3 sequence: CASTAADRGLYGYTF. The DNA for the CDR3 is TGTGCCAGTACCGCGGCGGACAGGGGGTTGTATGGCTACACCTTC.

Comments on this clone: Germline is not matched at one junction end, which may reflect a read error. The chain recombines TRBV28 with TRBJ2-5; 13 bases are shared with TRBD2. The germline V gene encodes CDR1 MDHEN and CDR2 SYDVKM. The CDR3 sequence is 14 residues long. CDR3: CASGTSGTQGTQYF. CDR3 nucleotides: TGTGCCAGTGGGACTAGCGGGACTCAAGGGACCCAGTACTTC.

The table lists this clone with a count of one. The V and J genes are TRBV2 and TRBJ2-1; D is unresolved. Trimming removed 4 bases at V and 6 bases at J, with 7 bases between. The CDR3 is 12 residues long. Germline V gene data show CDR1 as SNHLY and CDR2 as FYNNEI. The CDR3: CASSGHSNEQFF. The CDR3 nucleotides are TGTGCCAGCAGTGGCCACAGCAATGAGCAGTTCTTC.

The CDR3 sequence is CASSLGRGVYNEQFF. DNA for the CDR3: TGTGCCAGCAGCTTAGGCCGGGGGGTTTACAATGAGCAGTTCTTC. The V gene is TRBV7-2, the J gene TRBJ2-1; 7 positions agree with TRBD2. There are 15 residues in the CDR3. V lost 1 base and J lost 4; bases outside the gene matches: 4. The V gene's germline CDR1 is SGHTA and CDR2 FQGNSA.

This rearrangement joins TRBV18 to TRBJ1-1; 9 bases fit TRBD1. This CDR3 contains 15 residues. Trimming removed 5 bases from V and 1 base from J; junction bases left unmatched: 5. CDR1 and CDR2 from the germline V gene are KGHSH and LQKENI. This chain's CDR3 is CASSTLGQGNTEAFF. Written as DNA, the CDR3 is TGTGCCAGCTCAACCCTGGGACAGGGGAACACTGAAGCTTTCTTT.

This rearrangement joins TRBV27 to TRBJ2-7; 10 positions agree with TRBD2. J lost 5 bases, V lost 7 bases, and 11 bases had no gene match. Germline lookup yields CDR1 MNHEY and CDR2 SMNVEV (reference sequence). The length of the CDR3 is 15 residues. The CDR3 here is CASTSSGRAGDEQYF. DNA of the CDR3: TGTGCCAGCACGAGCAGCGGGAGGGCCGGGGACGAGCAGTACTTC.

This chain links TRBV5-1 with TRBJ2-7; 9 bases line up with TRBD2. V gave up 0 bases and J gave up 6 bases; unmatched junction bases: 4. Germline CDR1 is SGHRS and CDR2 is YFSETQ. This CDR3 region has 14 residues. CDR3 residues: CASSLGGRAGEQYF. The CDR3 coding sequence is TGCGCCAGCAGCTTGGGCGGGAGGGCCGGCGAGCAGTACTTC. Filled out from reference TRBV5-1 and TRBJ2-7, the complete variable domain reads KAGVTQTPRYLIKTRGQQVTLSCSPISGHRSVSWYQQTPGQGLQFLFEYFSETQRNKGNFPGRFSGRQFSNSRSEMNVSTLELGDSALYLCASSLGGRAGEQYFGPGTRLTVT.

The chain is built from TRBV6-4 and TRBJ1-6, with 7 bases matching TRBD1. CDR3 length: 13 residues. V shed 8 bases and J 6 bases; nucleotides not matched to a gene: 4. Germline V gives CDR1 MRHNA, CDR2 SNTAGT. CDR3 amino acids: CASPGTANSPLHF. The CDR3 DNA reads as TGTGCCAGCCCAGGGACAGCTAATTCACCCCTCCACTTT.

The DNA of the CDR3 is TGTGCCAGCAGTGAACTTGTCTCCAGCAATCAGCCCCAGCATTTT. This translates into CASSELVSSNQPQHF. The V and J genes are TRBV6-1 and TRBJ1-5; D is ambiguous. The V end was cut by 2 bases, the J end by 1 base, with 9 bases between. This CDR3 contains 15 residues. Germline values: CDR1 MNHNS, CDR2 SASEGT.